The clone carrying this T cell receptor beta chain was seen more than once but under ten times. Participants were aged about 18 to 100 years from some 24 US areas. Self-reported history from a screening survey and questionnaire set each donor's cohort. These data are taken from a study of blood T cell repertoires in COVID-19. This CDR3 has 19 residues. V lost 5 bases and J lost 0; bases outside the gene matches: 17. Germline V gene data show CDR1 as LNHDA and CDR2 as SQIVND (reference sequence). In the authors' methods: Scientists estimated how many nucleated cells there were by amplifying reference gene primers. TCRdb's copy holds only in-frame clones and misses some; the assay was immunoSEQ multiplex PCR. The V and J calls and clone size were taken over from that table, and D and trimming were inferred from the DNA. The table lists about 240,000 clones, roughly 86% of them singletons.

The chain uses TRBV19 and TRBJ2-7; 9 bases fit TRBD1. The clonotype was recovered from a middle-aged woman with acute COVID-19. The sample consisted of PBMCs or T cells enriched from blood (not recorded which). Written as DNA, the CDR3 is TGTGCCAGTAGTCCATGGGGGGGACAGGGAACCCTGTCCTCCTACGAGCAGTACTTC. Its protein is CASSPWGGQGTLSSYEQYF.